This T cell receptor (beta chain) was retrieved from a study of blood T cell repertoires in COVID-19. Study-wide background: The samples span acute and convalescent COVID-19 from the United States, Italy and Spain. T cells, B-cell-depleted T cells, or PBMCs supplied cDNA or gDNA.

Original processing methods: Estimates of nucleated cell counts were drawn from the amplification of reference gene primers. Clones were sequenced by immunoSEQ multiplex PCR, and TCRdb holds only the in-frame ones, with some missing. The DNA gave D and trimming, while V, J and clone size come from that table. The table lists some 160,000 clones, roughly 74% of them singletons. Germline-derived CDR1 and CDR2 are MNHEY and SVGEGT. Trimming pared 2 bases from V and 3 bases from J, leaving 10 bases between. The CDR3 is made up of 14 amino acids. The chain links TRBV6-2 or TRBV6-3 to TRBJ1-1; D is possibly TRBD1 (5 bases). This TCR was sampled from a woman older than 75 with acute or convalescent COVID-19. The sequencing sample was made of peripheral blood. CDR3 loop: CASSYEGGDTEAFF. CDR3 DNA: TGTGCCAGCAGTTACGAGGGAGGGGACACTGAAGCTTTCTTT.